This T cell receptor beta chain emerged from a study of T cells in localized non-small cell lung cancer. As regards this clone: Its target is not known.

The CDR3 length is 17 residues. Germline V lookup: CDR1 MDHEN, CDR2 SYDVKM. The ends lost 4 bases at V and 6 bases at J; junction bases unmatched: 9. Here immunoSEQ multiplex PCR was the method, and the copy in TCRdb shows in-frame clones only, minus some. The data hold fewer than 4,000 clones, with more than 20% observed a single time. Study observations and caveats: In adjacent lung appeared a median roughly 56 of the top 100 tumor clones. Sequencing involved a lone tumor region, leaving heterogeneity possible. Adjacent uninvolved lung tissue had the highest T cell clonality, exceeding tumor. With higher T cell density in blood came longer overall survival.

This receptor was identified in a woman aged 40-75 years with stage I lung adenocarcinoma. The sample was lung tumor tissue, taken before any cancer treatment. The chain joins TRBV28 to TRBJ2-3; 14 bases align to TRBD2. The CDR3 spells CASSSETSGRAADTQYF. CDR3 coding DNA: TGTGCCAGCAGTTCCGAGACTAGCGGGAGGGCCGCGGATACGCAGTATTTT.